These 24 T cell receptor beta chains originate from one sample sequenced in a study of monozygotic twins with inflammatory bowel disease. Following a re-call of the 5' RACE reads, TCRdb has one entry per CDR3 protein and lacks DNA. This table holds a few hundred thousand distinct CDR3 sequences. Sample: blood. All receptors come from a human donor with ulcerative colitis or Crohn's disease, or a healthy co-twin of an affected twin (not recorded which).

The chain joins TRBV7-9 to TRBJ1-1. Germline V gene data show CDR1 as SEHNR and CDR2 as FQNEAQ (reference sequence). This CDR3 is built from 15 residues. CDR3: CASSFPERENTEAFF.

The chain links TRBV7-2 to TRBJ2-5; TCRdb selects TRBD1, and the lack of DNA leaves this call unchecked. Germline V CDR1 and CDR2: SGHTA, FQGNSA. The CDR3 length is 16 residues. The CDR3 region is CASSLALRGSQETQYF.

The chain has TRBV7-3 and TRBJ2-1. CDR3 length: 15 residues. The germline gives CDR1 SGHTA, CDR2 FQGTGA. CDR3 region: CASSLMPVSYNEQFF.

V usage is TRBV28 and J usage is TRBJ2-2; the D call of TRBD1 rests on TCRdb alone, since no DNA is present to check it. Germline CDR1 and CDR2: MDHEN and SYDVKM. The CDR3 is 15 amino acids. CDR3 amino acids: CASKSQGVYTGELFF.

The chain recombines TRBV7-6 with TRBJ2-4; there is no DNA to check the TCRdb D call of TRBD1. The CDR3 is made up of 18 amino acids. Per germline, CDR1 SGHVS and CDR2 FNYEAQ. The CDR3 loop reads CASSLYPVAGAGENIQYF.

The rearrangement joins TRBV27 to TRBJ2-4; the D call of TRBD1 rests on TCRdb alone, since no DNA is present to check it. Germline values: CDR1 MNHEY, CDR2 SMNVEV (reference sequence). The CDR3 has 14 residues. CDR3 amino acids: CASRSPGGQNIQYF.

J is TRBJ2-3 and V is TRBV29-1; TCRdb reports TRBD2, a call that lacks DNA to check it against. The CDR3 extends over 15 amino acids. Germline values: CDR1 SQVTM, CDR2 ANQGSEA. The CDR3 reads CSALEGLAGADTQYF.

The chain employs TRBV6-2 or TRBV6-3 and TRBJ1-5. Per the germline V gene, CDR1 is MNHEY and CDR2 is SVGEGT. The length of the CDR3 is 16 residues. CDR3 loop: CASSYTESIINQPQHF.

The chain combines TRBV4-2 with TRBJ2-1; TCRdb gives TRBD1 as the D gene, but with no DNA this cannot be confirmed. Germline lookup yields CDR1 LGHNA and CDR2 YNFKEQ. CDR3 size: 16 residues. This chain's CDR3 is CASTTGQGPYYNEQFF.

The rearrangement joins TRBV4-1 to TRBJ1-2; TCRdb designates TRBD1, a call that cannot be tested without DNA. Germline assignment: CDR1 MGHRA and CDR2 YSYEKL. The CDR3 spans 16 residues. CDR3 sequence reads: CASSQHRTGGRYGYTF.

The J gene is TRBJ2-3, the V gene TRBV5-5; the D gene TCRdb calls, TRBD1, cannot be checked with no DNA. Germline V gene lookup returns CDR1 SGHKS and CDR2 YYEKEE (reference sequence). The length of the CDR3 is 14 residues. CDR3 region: CASNIQGATDTQYF.

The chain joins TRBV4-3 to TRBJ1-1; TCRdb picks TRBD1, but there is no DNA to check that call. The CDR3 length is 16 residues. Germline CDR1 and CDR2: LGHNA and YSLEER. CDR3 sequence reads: CASSPAGTVTGAEAFF.

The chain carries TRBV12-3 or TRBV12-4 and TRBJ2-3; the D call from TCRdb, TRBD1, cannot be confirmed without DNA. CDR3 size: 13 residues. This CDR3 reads CATSDSLTDTQYF.

The CDR3 loop reads CSLEEDWGEQYF. This chain links TRBV29-1 with TRBJ2-7. This CDR3 has 12 amino acids. Germline loops: CDR1 SQVTM, CDR2 ANQGSEA.

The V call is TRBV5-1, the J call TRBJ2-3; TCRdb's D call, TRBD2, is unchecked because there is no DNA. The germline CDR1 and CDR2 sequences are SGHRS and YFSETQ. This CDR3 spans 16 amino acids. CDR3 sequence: CASSLGVIAGPDTQYF.

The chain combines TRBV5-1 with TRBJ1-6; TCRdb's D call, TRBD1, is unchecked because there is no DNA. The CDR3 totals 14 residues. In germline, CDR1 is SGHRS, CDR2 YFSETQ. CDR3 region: CASSLVQANSPLHF.

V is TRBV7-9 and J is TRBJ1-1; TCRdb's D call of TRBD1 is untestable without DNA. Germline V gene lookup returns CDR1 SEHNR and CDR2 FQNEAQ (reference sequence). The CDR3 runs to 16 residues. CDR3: CASSSTAGTGDTEAFF.

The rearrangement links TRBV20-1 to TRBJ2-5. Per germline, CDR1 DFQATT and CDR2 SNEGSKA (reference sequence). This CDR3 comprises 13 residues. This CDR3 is CSASLISQETQYF.

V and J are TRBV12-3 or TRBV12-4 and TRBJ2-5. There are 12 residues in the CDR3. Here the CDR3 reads CASSSTEETQYF.

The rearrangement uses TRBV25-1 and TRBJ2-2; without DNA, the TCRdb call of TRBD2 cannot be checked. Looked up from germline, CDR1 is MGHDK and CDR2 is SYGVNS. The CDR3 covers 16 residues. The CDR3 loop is CASGDLAGGDTGELFF.

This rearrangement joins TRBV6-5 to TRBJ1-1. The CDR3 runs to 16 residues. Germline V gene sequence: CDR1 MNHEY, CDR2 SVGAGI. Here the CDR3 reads CASSSIRVLGRTEAFF.

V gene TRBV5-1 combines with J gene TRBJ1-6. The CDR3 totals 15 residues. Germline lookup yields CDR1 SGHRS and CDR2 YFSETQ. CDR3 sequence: CASSFTGNQDSPLHF.

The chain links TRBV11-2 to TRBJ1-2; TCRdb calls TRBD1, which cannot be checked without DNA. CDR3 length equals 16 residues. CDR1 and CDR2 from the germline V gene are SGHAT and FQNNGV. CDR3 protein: CASSLAGQGTNYGYTF. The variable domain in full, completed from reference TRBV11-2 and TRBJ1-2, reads EAGVAQSPRYKIIEKRQSVAFWCNPISGHATLYWYQQILGQGPKLLIQFQNNGVVDDSQLPKDRFSAERLKGVDSTLKIQPAKLEDSAVYLCASSLAGQGTNYGYTFGSGTRLTVV.

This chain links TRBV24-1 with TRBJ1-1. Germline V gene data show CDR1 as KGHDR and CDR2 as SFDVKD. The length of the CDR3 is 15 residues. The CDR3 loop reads CATSDLRHINTEAFF.